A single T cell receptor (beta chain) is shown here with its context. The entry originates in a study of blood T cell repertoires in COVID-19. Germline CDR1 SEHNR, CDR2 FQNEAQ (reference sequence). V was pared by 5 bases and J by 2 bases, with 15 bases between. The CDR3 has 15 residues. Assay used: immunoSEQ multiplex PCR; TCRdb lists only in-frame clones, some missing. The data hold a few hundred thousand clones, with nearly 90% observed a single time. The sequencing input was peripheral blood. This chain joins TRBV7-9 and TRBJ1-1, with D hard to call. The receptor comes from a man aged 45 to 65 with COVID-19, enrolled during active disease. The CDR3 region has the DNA TGTGCCAGCAGCCAGGTCCAGGAAACAAACACTGAAGCTTTCTTT. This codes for CASSQVQETNTEAFF. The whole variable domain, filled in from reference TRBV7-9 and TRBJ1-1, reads DTGVSQNPRHKITKRGQNVTFRCDPISEHNRLYWYRQTLGQGPEFLTYFQNEAQLEKSRLLSDRFSAERPKGSFSTLEIQRTEQGDSAMYLCASSQVQETNTEAFFGQGTRLTVV.